The 10 T cell receptor beta chains given below trace back to one sample, sequenced in a study of blood T cell repertoires in COVID-19. Sequencing used immunoSEQ multiplex PCR; TCRdb keeps in-frame clones, though not all of them. The sample includes over 600,000 clones, 80% to 90% seen only once; the top ten take roughly 0.26%. Sequenced material: peripheral blood. These receptors were taken from a woman younger than 35 with acute or convalescent COVID-19.

The sample holds one count of this clone. The V gene is TRBV29-1, the J gene TRBJ1-2, with D possibly matching TRBD1 (5 bases). This CDR3 spans 14 amino acids. Germline lookup yields CDR1 SQVTM and CDR2 ANQGSEA. V was trimmed by 7 bases and J by 4 bases, leaving 19 bases between them. The CDR3 protein is CSAPSAGNSYGYTF. CDR3 in DNA: TGCAGCGCTCCCTCGGCAGGGAATAGCTATGGCTACACCTTC.

The chain couples TRBV6-5 to TRBJ2-7, with 7 bases matching TRBD1. This CDR3 is 13 amino acids long. The germline CDR1 and CDR2 sequences are MNHEY and SVGAGI. The V segment lost 4 bases and the J segment 3 bases; nucleotides outside the gene matches: 3. CDR3 sequence reads: CASSSRDSYEQYF. The CDR3 region has the DNA TGTGCCAGCAGTTCCCGGGACAGCTACGAGCAGTACTTC.

The rearrangement joins TRBV2 to TRBJ2-7, with 9 positions matching TRBD1. V was pared by 6 bases and J by 2 bases, with 5 bases of the junction left unmatched. Per the germline V gene, CDR1 is SNHLY and CDR2 is FYNNEI. The CDR3 loop spans 14 amino acids. The CDR3 nucleotides read TGTGCCAGCAGGGACAGGGGTCCTACCTACGAGCAGTACTTC. This sequence encodes CASRDRGPTYEQYF.

CDR3 DNA sequence: TGTGCCAGCAGCCAAGCCGGGACAGACATGTTTGGGGGCTACACCTTC. This sequence encodes CASSQAGTDMFGGYTF. The chain has TRBV7-9 and TRBJ1-2; TRBD1 matches at 7 bases. Per germline, CDR1 SEHNR and CDR2 FQNEAQ (reference sequence). The trim removed 5 bases at V and 8 bases at J, leaving 17 bases unmatched. This CDR3 comprises 16 residues.

Concerning this clone: Within the sample, other DNA sequences also encode this same CDR3. The chain joins TRBV30 to TRBJ1-2; TRBD1 is a possible D gene (5 bases). The CDR3 loop spans 13 amino acids. The V and J ends lost 0 bases and 2 bases respectively, with 7 bases between them. From germline, CDR1 is GTSNPN and CDR2 SVGIG (reference sequence). DNA for the CDR3: TGTGCCTGGAGTGTAGACAGAAACTATGGCTACACCTTC. It codes for CAWSVDRNYGYTF.

V is TRBV12-3 or TRBV12-4 and J is TRBJ1-5, with TRBD1 as a possible D gene (6 bases). Trimming removed 3 bases from V and 7 bases from J, with 10 bases in between. CDR3 length: 13 residues. The CDR3 sequence: CASSLAQGQPQHF. CDR3 coding DNA: TGTGCCAGCAGTTTGGCCCAGGGGCAGCCCCAGCATTTT.

This chain links TRBV29-1 with TRBJ2-7; 7 nucleotides match TRBD1. The CDR3 runs 12 residues. CDR1 and CDR2 (germline): SQVTM, ANQGSEA. With V trimmed by 5 bases and J by 6 bases, 7 bases remained unmatched. The CDR3, as DNA: TGCAGCGTTTCAGCGACAGGGTCCGAGCAGTACTTC. This sequence encodes CSVSATGSEQYF.

This clone is a singleton in its sample. The chain joins TRBV4-1 to TRBJ2-7, with unresolved D. Trimming took 1 base from V and 3 from J, leaving 16 bases between them. Germline V gene sequence: CDR1 MGHRA, CDR2 YSYEKL. CDR3 length: 16 residues. CDR3 nucleotides: TGCGCCAGCAGCCAAGGAGGATCCGACCCCATCTACGAGCAGTACTTC. This translates into CASSQGGSDPIYEQYF.

CDR3 sequence (DNA): TGTGCCAGCAGCTTGGCCGGGGGGAGAGCCAATGAGCAGTTCTTC. Its protein product is CASSLAGGRANEQFF. The chain carries TRBV5-4 and TRBJ2-1; TRBD2 agrees at 7 bases. After removal of 0 bases from V and 6 bases from J, the junction contained 6 bases not matched to a gene. The germline V gene encodes CDR1 SGHNT and CDR2 YYREEE (reference sequence). This CDR3 spans 15 amino acids.

The V and J genes are TRBV28 and TRBJ1-4; 7 positions agree with TRBD1. This CDR3 is 15 amino acids long. V lost 8 bases and J lost 2; bases outside the gene matches: 8. The germline CDR1 and CDR2 sequences are MDHEN and SYDVKM. The CDR3 reads CASLETGATNEKLFF. CDR3 sequence (DNA): TGTGCCAGCCTTGAAACAGGGGCCACTAATGAAAAACTGTTTTTT.